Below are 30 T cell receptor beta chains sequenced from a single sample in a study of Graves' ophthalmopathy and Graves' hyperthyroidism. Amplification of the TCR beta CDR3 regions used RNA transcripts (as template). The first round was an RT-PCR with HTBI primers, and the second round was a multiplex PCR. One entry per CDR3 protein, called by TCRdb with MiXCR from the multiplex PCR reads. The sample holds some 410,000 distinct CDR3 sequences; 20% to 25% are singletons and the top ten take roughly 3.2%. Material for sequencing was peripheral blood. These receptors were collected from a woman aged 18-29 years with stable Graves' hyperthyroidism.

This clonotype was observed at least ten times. CDR3 sequence (DNA): TGTGCCACCAGCAGAGGGGAGGGCCCCTACGAGCAGTACTTC. It encodes CATSRGEGPYEQYF. The chain combines TRBV15 with TRBJ2-7; the match to TRBD2 covers 7 bases. V shed 1 base and J 2 bases; nucleotides not matched to a gene: 2. The CDR3 sequence is 14 residues long. From germline, CDR1 is LNHNV and CDR2 YYDKDF (reference sequence). The whole variable domain, remainder taken from reference TRBV15 and TRBJ2-7, is DAMVIQNPRYQVTQFGKPVTLSCSQTLNHNVMYWYQQKSSQAPKLLFHYYDKDFNNEADTPDNFQSRRPNTSFCFLDIRSPGLGDTAMYLCATSRGEGPYEQYFGPGTRLTVT.

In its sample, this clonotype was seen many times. The CDR3 sequence: CASSRSGQNYGYTF. The CDR3 DNA reads as TGTGCCAGCAGCCGATCGGGACAGAACTATGGCTACACCTTC. The genes are TRBV3-1 and TRBJ1-2, with 7 bases identical to TRBD1. The CDR3 sequence is 14 residues long. The J segment lost 2 bases and the V segment lost 4 bases, leaving 4 bases of the junction unmatched. Germline values: CDR1 LGHDT, CDR2 YNNKEL (reference sequence).

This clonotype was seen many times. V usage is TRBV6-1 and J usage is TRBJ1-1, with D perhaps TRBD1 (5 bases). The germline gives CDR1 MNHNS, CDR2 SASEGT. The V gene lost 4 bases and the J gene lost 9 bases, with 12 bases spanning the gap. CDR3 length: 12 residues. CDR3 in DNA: TGTGCCAGCAGTGGCGGACAACGAAAAGCTTTCTTT. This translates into CASSGGQRKAFF.

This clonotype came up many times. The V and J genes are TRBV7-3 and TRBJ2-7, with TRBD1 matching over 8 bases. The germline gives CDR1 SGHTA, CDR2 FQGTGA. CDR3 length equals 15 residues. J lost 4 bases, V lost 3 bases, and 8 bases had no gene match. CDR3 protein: CASSFLGGQDYEQYF. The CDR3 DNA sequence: TGTGCCAGCAGCTTCCTCGGGGGACAGGATTACGAGCAGTACTTC.

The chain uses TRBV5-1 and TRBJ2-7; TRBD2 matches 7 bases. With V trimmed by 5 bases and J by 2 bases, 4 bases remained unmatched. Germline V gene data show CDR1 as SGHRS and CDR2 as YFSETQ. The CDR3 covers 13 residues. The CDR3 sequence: CASSRGTTYEQYF. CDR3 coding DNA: TGCGCCAGCAGTCGGGGGACTACCTACGAGCAGTACTTC.

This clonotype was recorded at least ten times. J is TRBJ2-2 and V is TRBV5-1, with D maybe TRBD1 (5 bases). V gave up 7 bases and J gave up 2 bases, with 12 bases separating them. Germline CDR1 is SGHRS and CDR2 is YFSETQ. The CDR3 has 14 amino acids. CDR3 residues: CASGAFSNTGELFF. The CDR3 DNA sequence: TGCGCCAGCGGGGCCTTTAGTAACACCGGGGAGCTGTTTTTT.

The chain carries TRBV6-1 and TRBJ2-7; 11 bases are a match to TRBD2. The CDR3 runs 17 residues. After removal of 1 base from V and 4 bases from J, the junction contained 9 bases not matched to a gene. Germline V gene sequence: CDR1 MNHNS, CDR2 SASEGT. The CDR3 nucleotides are TGTGCCAGCAGTGAAGTTCTAGCGGGAGGTTCCCCGTACGAGCAGTACTTC. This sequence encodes CASSEVLAGGSPYEQYF.

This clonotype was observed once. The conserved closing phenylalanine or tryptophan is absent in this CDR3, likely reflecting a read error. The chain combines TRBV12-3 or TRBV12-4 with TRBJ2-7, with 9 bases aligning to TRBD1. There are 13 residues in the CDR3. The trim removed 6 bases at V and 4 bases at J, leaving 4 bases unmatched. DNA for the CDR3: TGTGCCAGCAGCTTACAGGGGGCGTACGAGCAGTACTGC. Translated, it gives CASSLQGAYEQYC.

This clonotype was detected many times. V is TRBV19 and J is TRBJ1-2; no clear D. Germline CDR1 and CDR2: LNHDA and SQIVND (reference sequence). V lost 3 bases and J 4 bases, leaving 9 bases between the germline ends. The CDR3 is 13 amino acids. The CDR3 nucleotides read TGTGCCAGTAGTATTGGGCAGTTCTATGGCTACACCTTC. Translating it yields CASSIGQFYGYTF.

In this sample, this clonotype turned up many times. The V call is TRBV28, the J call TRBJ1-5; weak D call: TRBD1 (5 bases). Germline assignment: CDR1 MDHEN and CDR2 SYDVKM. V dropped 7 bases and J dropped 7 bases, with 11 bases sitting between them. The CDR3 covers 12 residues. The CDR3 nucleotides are TGTGCCAGCACGGACATGTGGCAGCCCCAGCATTTT. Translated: CASTDMWQPQHF. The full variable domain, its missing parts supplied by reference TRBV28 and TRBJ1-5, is DVKVTQSSRYLVKRTGEKVFLECVQDMDHENMFWYRQDPGLGLRLIYFSYDVKMKEKGDIPEGYSVSREKKERFSLILESASTNQTSMYLCASTDMWQPQHFGDGTRLSIL.

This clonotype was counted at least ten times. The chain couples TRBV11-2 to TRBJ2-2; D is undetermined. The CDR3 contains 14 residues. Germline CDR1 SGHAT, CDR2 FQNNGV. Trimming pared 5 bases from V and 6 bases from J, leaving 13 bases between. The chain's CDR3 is CASSPRRVSGELFF. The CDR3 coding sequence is TGTGCCAGCAGCCCCCGACGGGTGTCCGGGGAGCTGTTTTTT.

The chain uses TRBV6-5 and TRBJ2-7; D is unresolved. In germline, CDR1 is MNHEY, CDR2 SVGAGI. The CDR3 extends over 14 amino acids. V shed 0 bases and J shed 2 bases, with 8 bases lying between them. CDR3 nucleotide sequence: TGTGCCAGCAGTTACTCGAGCAATGCCTACGAGCAGTACTTC. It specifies CASSYSSNAYEQYF.

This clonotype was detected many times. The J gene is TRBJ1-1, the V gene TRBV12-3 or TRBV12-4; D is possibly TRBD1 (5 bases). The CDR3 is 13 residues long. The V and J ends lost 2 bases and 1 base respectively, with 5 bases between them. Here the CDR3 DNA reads TGTGCCAGCAGTTTAACAGGGAACACTGAAGCTTTCTTT. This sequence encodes CASSLTGNTEAFF.

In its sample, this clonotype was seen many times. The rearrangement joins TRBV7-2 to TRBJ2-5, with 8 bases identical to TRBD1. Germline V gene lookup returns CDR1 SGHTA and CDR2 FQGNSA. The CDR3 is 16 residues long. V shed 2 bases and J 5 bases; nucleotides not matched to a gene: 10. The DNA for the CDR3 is TGTGCCAGCAGCTTAAATCCCGCAGGGGGCGGGGAGACCCAGTACTTC. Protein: CASSLNPAGGGETQYF.

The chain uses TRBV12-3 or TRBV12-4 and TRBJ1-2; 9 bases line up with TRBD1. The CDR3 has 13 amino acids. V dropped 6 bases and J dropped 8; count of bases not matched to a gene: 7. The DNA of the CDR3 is TGTGCCAGCAGCTTCCGGGACAGGGAGGGCTACACCTTC. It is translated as CASSFRDREGYTF.

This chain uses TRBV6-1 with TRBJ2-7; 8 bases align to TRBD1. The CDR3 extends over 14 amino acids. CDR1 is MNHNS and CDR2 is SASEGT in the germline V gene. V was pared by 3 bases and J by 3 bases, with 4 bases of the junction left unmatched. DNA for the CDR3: TGTGCCAGCAGTGACGGACAGGGATTCTACGAGCAGTACTTC. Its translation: CASSDGQGFYEQYF.

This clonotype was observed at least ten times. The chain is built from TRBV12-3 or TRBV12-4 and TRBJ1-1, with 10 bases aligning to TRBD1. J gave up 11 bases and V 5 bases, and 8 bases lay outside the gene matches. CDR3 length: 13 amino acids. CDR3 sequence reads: CASSHRQGAEAFF. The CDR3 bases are TGTGCCAGCAGTCATCGACAGGGGGCAGAGGCTTTCTTT.

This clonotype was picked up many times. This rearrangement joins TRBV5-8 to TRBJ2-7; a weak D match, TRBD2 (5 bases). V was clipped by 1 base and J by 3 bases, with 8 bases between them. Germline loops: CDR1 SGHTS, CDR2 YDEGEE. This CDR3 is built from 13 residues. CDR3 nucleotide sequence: TGTGCCAGCAGCTTGTATGAGGGCTACGAGCAGTACTTC. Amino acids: CASSLYEGYEQYF.

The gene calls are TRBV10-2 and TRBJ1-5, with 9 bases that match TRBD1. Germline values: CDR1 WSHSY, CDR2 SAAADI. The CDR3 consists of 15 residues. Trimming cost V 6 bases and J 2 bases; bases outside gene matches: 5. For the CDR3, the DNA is TGCGCCAGCAGCAGACAGGGGGTTGGCAATCAGCCCCAGCATTTT. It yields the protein CASSRQGVGNQPQHF.

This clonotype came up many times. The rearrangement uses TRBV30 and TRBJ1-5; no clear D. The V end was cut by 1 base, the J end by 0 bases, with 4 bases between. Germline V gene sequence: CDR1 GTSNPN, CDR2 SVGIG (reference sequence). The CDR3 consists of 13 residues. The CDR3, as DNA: TGTGCCTGGAGTGGACATAGCAATCAGCCCCAGCATTTT. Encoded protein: CAWSGHSNQPQHF.

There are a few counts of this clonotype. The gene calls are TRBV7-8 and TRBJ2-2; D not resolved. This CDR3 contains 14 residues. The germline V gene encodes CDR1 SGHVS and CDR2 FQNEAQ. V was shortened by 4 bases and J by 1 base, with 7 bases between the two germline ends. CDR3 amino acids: CASSSHKNTGELFF. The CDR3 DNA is TGTGCCAGCAGCTCTCACAAGAACACCGGGGAGCTGTTTTTT.

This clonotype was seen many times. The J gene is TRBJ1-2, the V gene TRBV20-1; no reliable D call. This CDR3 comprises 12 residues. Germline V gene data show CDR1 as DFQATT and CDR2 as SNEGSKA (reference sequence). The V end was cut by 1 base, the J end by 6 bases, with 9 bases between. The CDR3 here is CSARVRQDGYTF. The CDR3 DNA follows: TGCAGTGCTAGAGTACGGCAGGATGGCTACACCTTC.

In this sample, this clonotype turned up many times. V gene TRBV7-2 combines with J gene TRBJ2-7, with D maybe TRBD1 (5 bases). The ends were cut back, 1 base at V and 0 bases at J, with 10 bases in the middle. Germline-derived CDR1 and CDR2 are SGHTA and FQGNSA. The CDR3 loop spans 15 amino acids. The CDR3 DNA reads TGTGCCAGCAGCTTAGTGGGGCTGAGCTCCTACGAGCAGTACTTC. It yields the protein CASSLVGLSSYEQYF.

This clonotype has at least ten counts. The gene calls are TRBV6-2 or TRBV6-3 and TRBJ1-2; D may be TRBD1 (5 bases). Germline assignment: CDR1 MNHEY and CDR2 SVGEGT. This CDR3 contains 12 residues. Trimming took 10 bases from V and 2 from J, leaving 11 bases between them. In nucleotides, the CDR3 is TGTGCCACCCGGGGACGGAACTATGGCTACACCTTC. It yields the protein CATRGRNYGYTF.

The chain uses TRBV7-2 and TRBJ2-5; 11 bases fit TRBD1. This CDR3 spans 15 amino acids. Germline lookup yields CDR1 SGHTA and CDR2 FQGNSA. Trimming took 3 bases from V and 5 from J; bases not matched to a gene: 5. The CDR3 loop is CASSLTDRGRETQYF. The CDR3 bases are TGTGCCAGCAGCTTGACGGACAGGGGGCGTGAGACCCAGTACTTC.

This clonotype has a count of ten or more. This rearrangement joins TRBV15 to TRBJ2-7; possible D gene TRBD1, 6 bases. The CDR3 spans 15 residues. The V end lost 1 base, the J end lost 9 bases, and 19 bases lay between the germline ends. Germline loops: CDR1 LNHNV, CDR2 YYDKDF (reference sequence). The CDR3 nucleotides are TGTGCCACCAGCAGAGTGTGGACAGTCACCCCCGGGCAGTACTTC. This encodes CATSRVWTVTPGQYF.

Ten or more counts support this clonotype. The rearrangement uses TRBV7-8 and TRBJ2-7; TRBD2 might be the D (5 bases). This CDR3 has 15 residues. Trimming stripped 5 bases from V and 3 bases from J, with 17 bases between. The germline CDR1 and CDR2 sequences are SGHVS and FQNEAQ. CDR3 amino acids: CASSVSFGNNYEQYF. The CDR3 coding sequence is TGTGCCAGCAGCGTATCGTTCGGGAACAACTACGAGCAGTACTTC.

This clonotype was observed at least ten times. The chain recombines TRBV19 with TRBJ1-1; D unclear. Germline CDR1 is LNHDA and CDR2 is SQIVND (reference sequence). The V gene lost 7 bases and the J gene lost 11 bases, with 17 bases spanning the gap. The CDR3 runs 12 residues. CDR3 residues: CASTIGRMGAFF. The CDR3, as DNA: TGTGCCAGTACCATAGGAAGGATGGGGGCTTTCTTT.

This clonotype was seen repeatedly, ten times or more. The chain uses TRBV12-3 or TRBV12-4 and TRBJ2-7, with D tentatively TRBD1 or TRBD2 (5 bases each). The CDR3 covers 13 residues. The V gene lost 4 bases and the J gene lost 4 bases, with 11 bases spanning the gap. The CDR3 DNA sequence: TGTGCCAGCAGTTACGGGGCGCGGTACGAGCAGTACTTC. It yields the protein CASSYGARYEQYF.

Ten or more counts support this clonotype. The DNA for the CDR3 is TGTGCCAGCAGCCTCGGGACTAGCGGGAGTTTCGCCCACGAGCAGTACTTC. It is translated as CASSLGTSGSFAHEQYF. The chain joins TRBV11-1 to TRBJ2-7; 14 nucleotides match TRBD2. CDR1 SGHAT and CDR2 FQDESV come from the germline V gene (reference sequence). The ends lost 5 bases at V and 5 bases at J; junction bases unmatched: 11. The CDR3 sequence is 17 residues long.